This T cell receptor beta chain comes out of a study of blood T cell repertoires in COVID-19. Sequenced by immunoSEQ multiplex PCR; TCRdb stores in-frame clones only, minus some. The sample includes 180,000 or so clones, about 90% of them seen just once. The CDR3 runs to 16 residues. The V gene lost 7 bases and the J gene lost 0 bases, with 16 bases spanning the gap. The V gene's germline CDR1 is LNHDA and CDR2 SQIVND (reference sequence). The sequence was collected from a man aged 50-60 years with acute or convalescent COVID-19. The rearrangement uses TRBV19 and TRBJ1-3; tentative D call: TRBD1 (6 bases). Sequencing was done on a sample of peripheral blood. The CDR3 loop is CASKAGAIYSGNTIYF. The DNA of the CDR3 is TGTGCCAGTAAGGCAGGGGCCATTTACTCTGGAAACACCATATATTTT. Filled out from reference TRBV19 and TRBJ1-3, the complete variable domain reads DGGITQSPKYLFRKEGQNVTLSCEQNLNHDAMYWYRQDPGQGLRLIYYSQIVNDFQKGDIAEGYSVSREKKESFPLTVTSAQKNPTAFYLCASKAGAIYSGNTIYFGEGSWLTVV.